This T cell receptor beta chain is from a study of OX40 agonist ivuxolimab in advanced cancers. Study-wide context: The patients' treatment was ivuxolimab, an agonistic anti-OX40 (CD134) antibody.

This clone was found a few times. TCRdb's table, derived via immunoSEQ multiplex PCR, lists solely in-frame clones and lacks some. The sample carries tens of thousands of clones, approximately 80% recorded once. The CDR3 length is 15 residues. V was clipped by 8 bases and J by 3 bases; unmatched bases: 13. Germline CDR1 LNHDA, CDR2 SQIVND (reference sequence). This rearrangement joins TRBV19 to TRBJ2-7, with 7 bases aligning to TRBD1. The origin of this receptor is an adult with an advanced solid tumor such as melanoma, head and neck, liver or kidney cancer. This material consisted of CD4+ or CD8+ T cells sorted from blood, taken in a trial of the OX40 agonist ivuxolimab. The CDR3: CASLRTGPYYYEQYF. The CDR3 DNA is TGTGCCAGTTTACGGACAGGACCATATTACTACGAGCAGTACTTC.